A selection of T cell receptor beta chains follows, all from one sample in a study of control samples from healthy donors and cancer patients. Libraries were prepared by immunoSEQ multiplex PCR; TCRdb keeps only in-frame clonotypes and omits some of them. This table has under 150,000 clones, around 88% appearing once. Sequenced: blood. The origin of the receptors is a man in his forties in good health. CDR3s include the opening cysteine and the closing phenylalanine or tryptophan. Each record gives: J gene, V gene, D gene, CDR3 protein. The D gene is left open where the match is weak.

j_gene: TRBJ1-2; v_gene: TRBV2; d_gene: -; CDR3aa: CAPLRRGMYGYTF
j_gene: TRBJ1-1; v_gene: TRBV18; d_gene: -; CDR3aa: CASSTAGSNTEAFF
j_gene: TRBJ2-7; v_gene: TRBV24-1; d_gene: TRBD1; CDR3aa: CATDLVRQGYEQYF
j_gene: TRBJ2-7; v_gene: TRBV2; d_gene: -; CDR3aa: CASEERAVAYEQYF
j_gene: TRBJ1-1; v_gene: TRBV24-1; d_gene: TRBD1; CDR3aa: CATSGRGLTEAFF
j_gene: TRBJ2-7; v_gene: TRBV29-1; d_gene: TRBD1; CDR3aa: CSVGPGTGGYEQYF
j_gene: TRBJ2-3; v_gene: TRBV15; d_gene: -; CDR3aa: CATSRGVDTQYF
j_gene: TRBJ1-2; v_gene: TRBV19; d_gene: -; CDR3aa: CASSIWGALGGYTF
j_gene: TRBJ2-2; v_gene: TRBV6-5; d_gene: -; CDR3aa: CASSYVGHQHRGAVF
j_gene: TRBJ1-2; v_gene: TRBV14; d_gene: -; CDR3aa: CASSLVINYGYTF
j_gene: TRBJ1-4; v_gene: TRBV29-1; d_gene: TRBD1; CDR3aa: CSVKDRETNEKLFF
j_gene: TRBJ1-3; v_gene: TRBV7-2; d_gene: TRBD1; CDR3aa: CASSGDSTSGNTIYF
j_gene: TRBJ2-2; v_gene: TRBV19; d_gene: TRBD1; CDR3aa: CASIGTGNTGELFF
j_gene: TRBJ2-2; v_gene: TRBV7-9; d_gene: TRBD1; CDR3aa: CASSLEPGTGVSGELFF
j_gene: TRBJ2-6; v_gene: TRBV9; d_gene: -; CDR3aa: CASRMGGRYLSGANVLTF
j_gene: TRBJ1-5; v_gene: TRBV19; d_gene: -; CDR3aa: CASSLSGRVGLIGNQPQHF
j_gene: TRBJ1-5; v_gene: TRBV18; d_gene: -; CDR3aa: CASSPKGPPYQPQHF
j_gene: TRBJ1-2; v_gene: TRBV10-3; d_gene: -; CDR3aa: CAITSRTDDGYTF
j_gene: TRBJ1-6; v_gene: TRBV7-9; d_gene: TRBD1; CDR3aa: CASSVGQGESPLHF
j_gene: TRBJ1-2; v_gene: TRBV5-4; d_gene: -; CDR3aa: CASSSAGLYGYTF
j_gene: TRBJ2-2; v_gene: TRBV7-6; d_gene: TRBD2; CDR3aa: CASSFVAGGTNTGELFF
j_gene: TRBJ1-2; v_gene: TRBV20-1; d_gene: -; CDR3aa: CSANPGRSYTF
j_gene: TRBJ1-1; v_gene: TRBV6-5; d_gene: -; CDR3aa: CASSRDLKWIF
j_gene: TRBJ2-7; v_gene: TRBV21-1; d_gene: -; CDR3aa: CASSKGGGARTSSYEQYF
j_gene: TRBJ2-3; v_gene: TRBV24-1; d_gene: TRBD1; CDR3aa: CATSWGFGTGSSTDTQYF
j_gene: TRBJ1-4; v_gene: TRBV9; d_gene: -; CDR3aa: CASSVGGATNEKLFF
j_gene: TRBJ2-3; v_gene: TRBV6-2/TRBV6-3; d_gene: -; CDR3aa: CASTPEGGTDTQYF
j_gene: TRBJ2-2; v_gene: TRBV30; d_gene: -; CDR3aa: CAWSVLETGELFF
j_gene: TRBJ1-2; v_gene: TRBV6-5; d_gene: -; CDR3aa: CASGSSSGYTF
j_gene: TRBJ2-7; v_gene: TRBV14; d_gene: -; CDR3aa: CASSQGLQGSYEQYF